The T cell receptor (beta chain) under discussion was sequenced for a study of T cell repertoires in aging, cancer and after chemotherapy. Multiplex touch-down PCR with TRB-A/B primers amplified rearranged V-D-J TRB sequences. Each CDR3 protein gets one entry after TCRdb re-called the multiplex PCR reads with MiXCR. The sample shows about 8,600 distinct CDR3 sequences, just under 25% of them seen only once. The template was genomic DNA from peripheral blood, not RNA. Germline V CDR1 and CDR2: DFQATT, SNEGSKA (reference sequence). The CDR3 extends over 15 amino acids. Trimming cost V 5 bases and J 4 bases; bases outside gene matches: 8. This clonotype was seen more than once but under ten times.

The receptor was isolated from a human donor with a blood cancer. Sequencing used blood. J is TRBJ2-1 and V is TRBV20-1, with 10 bases aligning to TRBD2. The CDR3 DNA sequence: TGCAGTGCTCCGGAGGGGACTAGCGAGTACAATGAGCAGTTCTTC. It translates to CSAPEGTSEYNEQFF.